This entry is about one T cell receptor (beta chain). Germline V gene sequence: CDR1 LNHDA, CDR2 SQIVND (reference sequence). Trimming cost V 7 bases and J 0 bases, with 10 bases left between them. The CDR3 consists of 14 residues. The data were taken from a study of control samples from healthy donors and cancer patients. Sequencing used immunoSEQ multiplex PCR; TCRdb keeps in-frame clones, though not all of them. The sample lists approximately 97,000 clones; 80% to 95% were seen once. V is TRBV19 and J is TRBJ1-5; D is uncertain. This sequence was found in a human donor in good health. The donor label of this sample is uncertain. The sequencing input was blood. The CDR3 DNA reads TGTGCCAGTATCGGGAGCAGTAGCAATCAGCCCCAGCATTTT. Residues: CASIGSSSNQPQHF.